This is a list of T cell receptor beta chains from one sample in a study of blood T cell repertoires in COVID-19. The repertoire was sequenced with immunoSEQ multiplex PCR; TCRdb's copy has only in-frame clones and lacks some. The profile shows some 450,000 clones, approximately 88% of them singletons. Sequenced input: peripheral blood. The receptors here all came from a woman aged 50 to 65 with COVID-19, enrolled during active disease. CDR3s include the opening cysteine and the closing phenylalanine or tryptophan. The order of the fields is clone size, V gene, J gene, CDR3 length, D gene, CDR3 protein, CDR3 DNA. The D gene is left open where the match is weak. Expanded clones get a size class; other rows say once, few or many, or leave the size out.

few	TRBV7-2	TRBJ1-2	16	NA	CASSPGGGVLNYGYTF	TGTGCCAGCAGCCCGGGGGGTGGAGTTCTCAACTATGGCTACACCTTC
NA	TRBV4-1	TRBJ1-5	16	NA	CASSQLSGGGNQPQHF	TGCGCCAGCAGCCAACTATCCGGAGGAGGCAATCAGCCCCAGCATTTT
NA	TRBV19	TRBJ2-2	15	NA	CASSHPDSRGGELFF	TGTGCCAGTAGCCATCCCGACTCCCGGGGCGGGGAGCTGTTTTTT
NA	TRBV19	TRBJ2-3	16	TRBD1	CASRSQGDGAGDTQYF	TGTGCCAGTCGATCCCAGGGGGATGGCGCGGGTGATACGCAGTATTTT
once	TRBV7-8	TRBJ1-5	15	NA	CASSLSSGGNQPQHF	TGTGCCAGCAGCTTGTCGTCGGGTGGCAATCAGCCCCAGCATTTT
NA	TRBV6-5	TRBJ1-2	13	NA	CASFRGYGYGYTF	TGTGCCAGCTTTCGGGGATACGGTTATGGCTACACCTTC
NA	TRBV19	TRBJ1-5	13	NA	CASSIYDGQPQHF	TGTGCCAGTAGTATATACGACGGGCAGCCCCAGCATTTT
NA	TRBV6-6	TRBJ2-3	14	NA	CASSFDSSTDTQYF	TGTGCCAGCAGCTTCGACAGTAGCACAGATACGCAGTATTTT
NA	TRBV6-5	TRBJ2-2	14	NA	CASTTGRNTGELFF	TGTGCCAGCACCACAGGACGAAACACCGGGGAGCTGTTTTTT
NA	TRBV4-1	TRBJ1-5	13	NA	CASSQALNQPQHF	TGCGCCAGCAGCCAGGCTTTAAATCAGCCCCAGCATTTT
few	TRBV3-1/TRBV3-2	TRBJ1-1	15	TRBD1	CASSRDGQGDTEAFF	TGTGCCAGCAGCCGAGATGGACAGGGGGACACTGAAGCTTTCTTT
NA	TRBV19	TRBJ1-5	17	TRBD1	CASSTWNRGSSNQPQHF	TGTGCCAGCTCGACATGGAACAGGGGCTCCAGCAATCAGCCCCAGCATTTT
NA	TRBV5-1	TRBJ2-1	14	NA	CASSLGLADNEQFF	TGCGCCAGCAGCTTGGGGTTGGCCGACAATGAGCAGTTCTTC
NA	TRBV4-1	TRBJ1-1	16	NA	CASSQELGDTNTEAFF	TGCGCCAGCAGCCAAGAGTTAGGGGACACCAACACTGAAGCTTTCTTT
NA	TRBV6-2/TRBV6-3	TRBJ1-1	12	TRBD1	CASSYDRVRAFF	TGTGCCAGCAGTTACGACAGGGTAAGAGCTTTCTTT
NA	TRBV2	TRBJ2-5	13	TRBD2	CASVPGGRGTQYF	TGTGCCAGCGTCCCGGGGGGGCGTGGGACCCAGTACTTC
NA	TRBV5-8	TRBJ2-7	14	NA	CASNEIITAGEQYF	TGTGCCAGCAACGAGATAATAACAGCGGGCGAGCAGTACTTC
NA	TRBV2	TRBJ1-2	14	TRBD1	CASSEMTGRFGYTF	TGTGCCAGCAGTGAAATGACAGGGCGTTTTGGCTACACCTTC
NA	TRBV27	TRBJ2-3	14	TRBD2	CASSFQRGGDTQYF	TGTGCCAGCAGTTTCCAGCGGGGGGGAGATACGCAGTATTTT
NA	TRBV24-1	TRBJ2-3	17	NA	CATSDPSPGEGTDTQYF	TGTGCCACCAGTGATCCCTCTCCCGGGGAGGGCACAGATACGCAGTATTTT
NA	TRBV29-1	TRBJ2-2	14	NA	CSVEGTGYTGELFF	TGCAGCGTTGAAGGAACAGGGTACACCGGGGAGCTGTTTTTT
NA	TRBV18	TRBJ1-1	16	NA	CASSPGGRGRTTEAFF	TGTGCCAGCTCACCTGGAGGGAGGGGTCGAACCACTGAAGCTTTCTTT
NA	TRBV12-3/TRBV12-4	TRBJ2-3	13	TRBD2	CASSGLAKDTQYF	TGTGCCAGCAGTGGACTAGCGAAGGATACGCAGTATTTT
NA	TRBV30	TRBJ2-6	14	NA	CACVIIGGANVLTF	TGTGCCTGCGTAATAATCGGTGGGGCCAACGTCCTGACTTTC
once	TRBV5-6	TRBJ1-5	12	NA	CASRLQGGPQHF	TGTGCCAGCAGGCTACAGGGCGGGCCCCAGCATTTT
NA	TRBV2	TRBJ2-1	16	TRBD2	CASSYTGTSSPNEQFF	TGTGCCAGCAGTTATACCGGGACTAGCTCCCCCAATGAGCAGTTCTTC
NA	TRBV6-6	TRBJ1-6	14	TRBD1	CASSNDRENSPLHF	TGTGCCAGCAGCAATGACAGGGAGAATTCACCCCTCCACTTT
NA	TRBV3-1/TRBV3-2	TRBJ2-3	12	NA	CASRSDTDTQYF	TGTGCCAGCAGGAGCGACACAGATACGCAGTATTTT
NA	TRBV6-5	TRBJ1-2	13	NA	CASSLDSFYGYTF	TGTGCCAGCAGCCTGGACAGCTTCTATGGCTACACCTTC
NA	TRBV15	TRBJ2-3	15	NA	CATSRSVGSTDTQYF	TGTGCCACCAGCCGCTCTGTTGGCTCAACAGATACGCAGTATTTT
NA	TRBV5-1	TRBJ1-2	16	TRBD1	CASSPQAAGGNYGYTF	TGCGCCAGCAGCCCACAGGCGGCAGGGGGGAACTATGGCTACACCTTC
NA	TRBV29-1	TRBJ1-2	11	NA	CSGETAYGYTF	TGCAGCGGAGAGACAGCCTATGGCTACACCTTC
NA	TRBV27	TRBJ2-2	12	NA	CASSLGGGELFF	TGTGCCAGCAGTTTAGGCGGCGGGGAGCTGTTTTTT
NA	TRBV28	TRBJ1-2	16	NA	CASRIGGGEIGYGYTF	TGTGCCAGCAGGATAGGGGGGGGAGAAATCGGGTATGGCTACACCTTC
few	TRBV24-1	TRBJ1-1	8	TRBD1	CPRGPAFF	TGTCCCAGGGGGCCAGCTTTCTTT
NA	TRBV12-3/TRBV12-4	TRBJ1-6	12	NA	CASSSEASPLHF	TGTGCCAGCAGTTCCGAAGCTTCACCCCTCCACTTT
NA	TRBV27	TRBJ1-2	14	TRBD1	CASSTRDRPYAYTF	TGTGCCAGCAGTACCCGGGACAGACCCTATGCCTACACCTTC
NA	TRBV29-1	TRBJ1-1	13	NA	CSVEGRMNTEAFF	TGCAGCGTTGAAGGGCGGATGAACACTGAAGCTTTCTTT
NA	TRBV4-1	TRBJ2-2	18	TRBD2	CASRLTLLAGGFTGELFF	TGCGCCAGCAGGCTCACCCTACTAGCGGGGGGGTTCACCGGGGAGCTGTTTTTT
NA	TRBV9	TRBJ1-2	16	NA	CASSRMINGLGGGYTF	TGTGCCAGCAGCCGAATGATAAACGGGTTGGGTGGAGGCTACACCTTC
NA	TRBV6-5	TRBJ2-7	14	TRBD2	CASGGSGGPYEQYF	TGTGCCAGCGGCGGGTCGGGGGGGCCCTACGAGCAGTACTTC
NA	TRBV6-4	TRBJ2-1	15	TRBD1	CASTMTSDRVNEQFF	TGTGCCAGCACTATGACCTCAGACAGGGTCAATGAGCAGTTCTTC
once	TRBV3-1/TRBV3-2	TRBJ2-1	15	TRBD2	CASSQDLPGGLEQFF	TGTGCCAGCAGCCAAGATCTACCGGGGGGTCTCGAGCAGTTCTTC
NA	TRBV24-1	TRBJ1-3	15	NA	CATSDPGRSGNTIYF	TGTGCCACCAGTGACCCAGGGCGCTCTGGAAACACCATATATTTT
NA	TRBV2	TRBJ2-7	12	TRBD1	CASRGTGNEQYF	TGTGCCAGCAGGGGGACAGGGAACGAGCAGTACTTC
NA	TRBV7-2	TRBJ1-2	15	NA	CASSLGSGGNYGYTF	TGTGCCAGCAGCTTAGGCAGTGGGGGGAACTATGGCTACACCTTC
NA	TRBV7-6	TRBJ1-4	15	NA	CASSVQGSGNEKLFF	TGTGCCAGCAGCGTTCAGGGATCGGGCAATGAAAAACTGTTTTTT
NA	TRBV9	TRBJ1-1	14	NA	CASSVGGMNTEAFF	TGTGCCAGCAGCGTAGGGGGCATGAACACTGAAGCTTTCTTT